This T cell receptor (beta chain) was obtained from a study of immune heterogeneity within non-small cell lung tumors. The CDR3 consists of 17 residues. Germline-derived CDR1 and CDR2 are LGHDT and YNNKEL (reference sequence). The template consisted of bulk tumor genomic DNA, with about 620 ng used per sample. Several spatially distant biopsies were obtained per primary tumor intraoperatively. Undergoing curative surgery were patients whose non-small cell lung cancer was untreated and newly diagnosed. Findings and limits, study-wide: Some T-cell receptor beta clonotypes occurred at high frequency. These high-frequency clonotypes were largely distinct between individual patients.

Multiplex PCR amplified TCR beta CDR3 with 32 V and 13 J primers. TCRdb independently ran MiXCR on the multiplex PCR reads; one entry per CDR3 protein. The sample yields 20,000 to 25,000 distinct CDR3 sequences, less than 35% seen once. This clonotype turned up a few times. Its cognate antigen is unknown. A read error may produce the germline difference seen at one junction end. V gene TRBV3-1 combines with J gene TRBJ2-3; 12 bases agree with TRBD2. Sequenced input: lung tumor tissue. The origin of this receptor is a man aged 35 to 55 with non-small cell lung cancer. CDR3 protein: CASSPFILAGGPHTRYF. CDR3 nucleotide sequence: TGTGCCAGCAGCCCCTTCATTCTAGCGGGAGGGCCACATACGCGGTATTTT.